This T cell receptor (beta chain) was obtained from a study of OX40 agonist ivuxolimab in advanced cancers. In the study overall: Treatment received earlier with anti-PD-1, anti-PD-L1 or anti-CTLA-4 agents was allowed, and approximately 40% had some.

Sequenced by immunoSEQ multiplex PCR; TCRdb stores in-frame clones only, minus some. The table includes about 17,000 clones, around 73% detected once. CDR3 size: 11 residues. Germline V gene sequence: CDR1 SEHNR, CDR2 FQNEAQ (reference sequence). V was clipped by 8 bases and J by 6 bases, with 8 bases between them. The J gene is TRBJ1-5, the V gene TRBV7-9; unclear D gene. The sequence was obtained from an adult with an advanced solid tumor such as melanoma, head and neck, liver or kidney cancer. Sequencing used CD4+ or CD8+ T cells sorted from blood, obtained in a trial of the OX40 agonist ivuxolimab. CDR3 region: CASGDLQPQHF. CDR3 coding DNA: TGTGCCAGCGGCGATCTTCAGCCCCAGCATTTT.